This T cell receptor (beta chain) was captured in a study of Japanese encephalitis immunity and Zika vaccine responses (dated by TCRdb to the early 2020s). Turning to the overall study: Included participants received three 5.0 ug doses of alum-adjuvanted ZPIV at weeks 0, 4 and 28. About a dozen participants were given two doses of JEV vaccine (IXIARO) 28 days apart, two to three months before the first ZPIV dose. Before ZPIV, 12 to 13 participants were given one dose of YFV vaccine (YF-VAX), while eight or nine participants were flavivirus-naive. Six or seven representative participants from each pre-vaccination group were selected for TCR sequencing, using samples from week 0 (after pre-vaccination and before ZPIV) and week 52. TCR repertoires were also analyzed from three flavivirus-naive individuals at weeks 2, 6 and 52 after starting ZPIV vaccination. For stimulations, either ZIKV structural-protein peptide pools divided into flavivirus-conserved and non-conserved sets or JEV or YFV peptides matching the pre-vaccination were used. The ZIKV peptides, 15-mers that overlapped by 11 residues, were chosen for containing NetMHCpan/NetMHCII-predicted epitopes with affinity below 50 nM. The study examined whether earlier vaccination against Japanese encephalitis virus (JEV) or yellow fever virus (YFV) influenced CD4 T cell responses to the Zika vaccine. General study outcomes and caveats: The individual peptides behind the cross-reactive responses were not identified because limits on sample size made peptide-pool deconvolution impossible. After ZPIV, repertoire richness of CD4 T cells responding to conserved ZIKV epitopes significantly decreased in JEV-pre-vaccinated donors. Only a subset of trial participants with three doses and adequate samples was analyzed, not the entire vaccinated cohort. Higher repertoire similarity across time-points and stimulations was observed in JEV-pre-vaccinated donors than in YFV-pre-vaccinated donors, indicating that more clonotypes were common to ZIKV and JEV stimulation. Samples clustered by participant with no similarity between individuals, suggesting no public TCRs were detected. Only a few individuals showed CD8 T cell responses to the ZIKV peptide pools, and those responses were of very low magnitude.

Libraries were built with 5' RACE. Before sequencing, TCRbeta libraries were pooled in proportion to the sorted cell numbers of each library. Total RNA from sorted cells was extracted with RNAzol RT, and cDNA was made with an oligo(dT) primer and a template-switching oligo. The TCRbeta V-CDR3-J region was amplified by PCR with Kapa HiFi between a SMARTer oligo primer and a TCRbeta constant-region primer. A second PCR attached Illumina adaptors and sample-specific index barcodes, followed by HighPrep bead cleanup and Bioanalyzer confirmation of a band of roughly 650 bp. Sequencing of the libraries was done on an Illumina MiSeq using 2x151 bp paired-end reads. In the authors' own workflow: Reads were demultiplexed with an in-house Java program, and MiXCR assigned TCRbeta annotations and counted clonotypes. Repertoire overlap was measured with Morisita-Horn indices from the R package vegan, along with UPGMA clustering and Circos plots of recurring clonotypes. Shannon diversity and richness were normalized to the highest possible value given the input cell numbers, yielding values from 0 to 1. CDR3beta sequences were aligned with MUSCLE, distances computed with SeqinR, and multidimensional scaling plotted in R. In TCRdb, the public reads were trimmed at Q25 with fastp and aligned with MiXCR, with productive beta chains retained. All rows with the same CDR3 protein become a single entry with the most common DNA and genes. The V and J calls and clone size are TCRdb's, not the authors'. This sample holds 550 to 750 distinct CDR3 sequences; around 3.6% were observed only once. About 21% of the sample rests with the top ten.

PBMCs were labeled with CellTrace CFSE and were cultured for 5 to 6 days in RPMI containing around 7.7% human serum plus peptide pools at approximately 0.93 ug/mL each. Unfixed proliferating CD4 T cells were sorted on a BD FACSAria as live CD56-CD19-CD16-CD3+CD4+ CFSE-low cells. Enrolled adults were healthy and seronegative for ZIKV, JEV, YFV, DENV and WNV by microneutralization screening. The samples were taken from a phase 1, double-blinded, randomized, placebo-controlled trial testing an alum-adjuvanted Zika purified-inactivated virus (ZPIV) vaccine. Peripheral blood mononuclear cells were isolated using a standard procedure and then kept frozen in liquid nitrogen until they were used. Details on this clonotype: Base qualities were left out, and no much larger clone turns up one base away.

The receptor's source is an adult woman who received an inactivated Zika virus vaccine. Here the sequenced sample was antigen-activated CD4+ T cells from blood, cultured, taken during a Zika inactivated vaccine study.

The base sequence is TGTGCCAGCAGTGGACGACACAATGAGCAGTTCTTC. This translates into CASSGRHNEQFF. The chain couples TRBV2 to TRBJ2-1, with no reliable assignment of the D segment. V lost 4 bases and J lost 5 bases; the stretch between them is 6 bases long. The CDR3 runs 12 residues from the cysteine to the phenylalanine. CDR3 DNA is the only sequence kept; it has 36 bases, read in frame from the first base. Via the germline V gene, CDR1 is SNHLY and CDR2 FYNNEI.